This TCR beta chain was recovered during a study of shared clonotypes between healthy human individuals. The V gene end was trimmed by 0 bases and the J gene end by 1 base; junction bases not matched to a gene: 6. The CDR3 is 17 residues long. Germline CDR1 reads LGHNA; CDR2 reads YNFKEQ. Sequencing was performed with immunoSEQ multiplex PCR; in TCRdb, only in-frame clones are kept and a portion is missing. The table records more than 2,000,000 clones, over 85% of them present only once. This clone showed up just a few times. The rearrangement links TRBV4-2 to TRBJ2-1; 7 bases align to TRBD2. The sequenced sample was naive CD4+ T cells from PBMCs. As to subset: CD45RA+ positively selected. The TCR originated in a man aged 18 to 29 in good health. Some clones in this sample may be carry-over from other donors' samples. In DNA, the CDR3 is TGTGCCAGCAGCCAAGATTCGGCTAGCGGATCCTACAATGAGCAGTTCTTC. Its protein is CASSQDSASGSYNEQFF.